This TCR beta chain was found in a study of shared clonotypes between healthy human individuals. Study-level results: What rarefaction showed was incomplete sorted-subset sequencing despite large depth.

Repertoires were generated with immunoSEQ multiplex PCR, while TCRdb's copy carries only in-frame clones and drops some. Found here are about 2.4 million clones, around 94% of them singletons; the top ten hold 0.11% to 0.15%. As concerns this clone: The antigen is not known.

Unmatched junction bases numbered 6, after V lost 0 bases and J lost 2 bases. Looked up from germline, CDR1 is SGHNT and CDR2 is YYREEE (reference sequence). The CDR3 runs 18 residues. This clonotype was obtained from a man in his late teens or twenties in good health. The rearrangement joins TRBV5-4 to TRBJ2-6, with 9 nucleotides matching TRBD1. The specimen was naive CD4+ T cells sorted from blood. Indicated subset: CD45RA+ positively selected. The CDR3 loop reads CASSLDRTGDPGANVLTF. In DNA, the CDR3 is TGTGCCAGCAGCTTGGATAGGACAGGGGACCCTGGGGCCAACGTCCTGACTTTC.